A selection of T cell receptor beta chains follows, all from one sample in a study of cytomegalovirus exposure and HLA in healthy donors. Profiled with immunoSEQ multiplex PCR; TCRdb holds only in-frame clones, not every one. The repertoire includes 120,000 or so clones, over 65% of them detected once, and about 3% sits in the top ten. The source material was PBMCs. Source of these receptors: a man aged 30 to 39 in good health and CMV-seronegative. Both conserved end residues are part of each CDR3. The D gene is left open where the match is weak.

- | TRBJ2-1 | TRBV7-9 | CASSLVGQGPYNEQFF
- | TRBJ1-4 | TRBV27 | CASSLYGREEEKLFF
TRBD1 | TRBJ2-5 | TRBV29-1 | CSVRPETGQETQYF
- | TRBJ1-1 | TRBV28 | CASRVDTEAFF
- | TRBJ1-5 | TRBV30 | CAWNRGVNSNQPQHF
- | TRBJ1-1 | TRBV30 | CAWGRNTEAFF
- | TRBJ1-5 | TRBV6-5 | CASRLNTGNQPQHF
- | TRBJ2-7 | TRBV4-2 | CASSQDRTIGSEQYF
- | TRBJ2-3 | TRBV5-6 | CASTLRGSTDTQYF
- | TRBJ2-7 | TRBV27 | CASSSGTRSYEQYF
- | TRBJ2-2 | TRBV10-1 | CASSDRLSRTGELFF
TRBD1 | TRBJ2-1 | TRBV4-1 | CASSQDYRGHSYNEQFF
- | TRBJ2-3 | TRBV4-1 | CASSQDPGWGTDTQYF
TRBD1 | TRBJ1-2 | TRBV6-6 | CATVRGTGVGYTF
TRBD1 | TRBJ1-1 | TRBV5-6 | CASSFGDRVSNTEAFF
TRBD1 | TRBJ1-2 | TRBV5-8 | CASNLPGQGNYGYTF
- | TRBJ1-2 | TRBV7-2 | CASSLGFGGIYGYTF
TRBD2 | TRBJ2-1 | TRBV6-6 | CASTNRGTSRYNEQFF
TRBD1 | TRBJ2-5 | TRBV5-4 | CASRPGQEETQYF
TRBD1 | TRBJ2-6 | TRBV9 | CASSYSRQGQTGANVLTF
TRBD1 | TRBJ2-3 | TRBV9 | CASSVGGGGPDTQYF
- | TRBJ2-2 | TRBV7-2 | CASLRGGEGELFF
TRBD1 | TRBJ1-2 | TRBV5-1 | CASSLDRGSYTF
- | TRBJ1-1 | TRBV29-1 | CSVVRGMNTEAFF
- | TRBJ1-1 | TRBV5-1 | CASSSQGWVNTEAFF
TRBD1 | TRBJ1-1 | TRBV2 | CASSGHGQGTMNTEAFF
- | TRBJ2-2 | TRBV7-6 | CASKGSNTGELFF
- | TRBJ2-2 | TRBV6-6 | CASSYLTGGDTGELFF
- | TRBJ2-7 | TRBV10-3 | CAISEPRALSYEQYF
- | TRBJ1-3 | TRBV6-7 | CASSDDRTWHTIYF
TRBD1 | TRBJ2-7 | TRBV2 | CASREPGQDYEQYF
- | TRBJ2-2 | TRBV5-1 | CASSSMDSGRHSNTGELFF
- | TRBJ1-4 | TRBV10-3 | CATRSKEGEKLFF
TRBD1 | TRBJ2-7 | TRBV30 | CASQTGAYEQYF
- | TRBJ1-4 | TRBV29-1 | CSVGSPRELFF
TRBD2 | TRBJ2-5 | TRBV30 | CAWSVRTSGGAETQYF
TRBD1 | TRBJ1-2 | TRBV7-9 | CASSFRDRARGGYTF
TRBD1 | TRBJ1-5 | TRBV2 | CASSPGQGAKQPQHF
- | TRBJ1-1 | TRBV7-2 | CASSLIGQLNTEAFF
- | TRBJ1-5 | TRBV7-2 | CASSSRRDQPQHF
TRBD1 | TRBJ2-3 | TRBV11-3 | CASSLGTAGSSGTDTQYF
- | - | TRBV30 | CAWSARAYEQYF
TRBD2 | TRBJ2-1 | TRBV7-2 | CASLPGTISEQFF
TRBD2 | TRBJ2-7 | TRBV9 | CASSLLGGSSYEQYF
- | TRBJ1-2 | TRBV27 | CASRPGELPANYGYTF
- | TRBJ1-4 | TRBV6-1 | CASSEMGSNEKLFF
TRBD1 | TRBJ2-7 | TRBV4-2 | CASSQDRGTGGTYEQYF
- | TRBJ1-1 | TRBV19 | CATYPGWGEAFF
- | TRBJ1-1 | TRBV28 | CASSPTSRTIGTEAFF
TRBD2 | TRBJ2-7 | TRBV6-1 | CASSLGGGINEQYF
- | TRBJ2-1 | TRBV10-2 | CASSTRGGTFYNEQFF